These 30 T cell receptor beta chains originate from one sample sequenced in a study of pediatric ulcerative colitis. One to two pinch biopsies were taken from the rectum during colonoscopy. The repertoire was sequenced with immunoSEQ multiplex PCR; TCRdb's copy has only in-frame clones and lacks some. The sample shows around 13,000 clones, roughly three quarters of them seen only once. The sequencing sample was made of gut tissue. These receptors all stem from a boy aged 5 to 17 who was a control in a study of pediatric ulcerative colitis.

This sequence joins TRBV7-2 and TRBJ2-5; D not resolved. The CDR3 loop spans 12 amino acids. Deletions cut 4 bases from V and 0 bases from J, with 3 bases between. Germline loops: CDR1 SGHTA, CDR2 FQGNSA. Here the CDR3 reads CASSYNQETQYF. The CDR3 nucleotides read TGTGCCAGCAGCTACAACCAAGAGACCCAGTACTTC.

This clone was counted a few times. This rearrangement joins TRBV7-2 to TRBJ1-2; D is unclear. This CDR3 comprises 14 residues. V gave up 2 bases and J gave up 4 bases, with 11 bases separating them. Germline values: CDR1 SGHTA, CDR2 FQGNSA. This chain's CDR3 is CASSLQLTSYGYTF. CDR3 DNA: TGTGCCAGCAGCTTACAGCTCACAAGCTATGGCTACACCTTC.

The chain has TRBV7-2 and TRBJ2-2; 7 bases fit TRBD2. CDR3 length equals 14 residues. From germline, CDR1 is SGHTA and CDR2 FQGNSA. V lost 7 bases, J lost 9 bases, and 11 bases stayed unmatched. CDR3 nucleotides: TGTGCCAGCATCCCGGGCGGGAGTAGCAGGGAGCTGTTTTTT. Translated: CASIPGGSSRELFF.

The rearrangement links TRBV5-1 to TRBJ2-1; D perhaps matches TRBD1 (6 bases). V was trimmed by 4 bases and J by 5 bases, leaving 13 bases between them. The CDR3 contains 14 residues. Germline values: CDR1 SGHRS, CDR2 YFSETQ. The CDR3 sequence is CASSLQTGNNEQFF. The CDR3 DNA follows: TGCGCCAGCAGCCTTCAAACAGGGAACAATGAGCAGTTCTTC. Together with reference TRBV5-1 and TRBJ2-1, the CDR3 gives the full variable domain: KAGVTQTPRYLIKTRGQQVTLSCSPISGHRSVSWYQQTPGQGLQFLFEYFSETQRNKGNFPGRFSGRQFSNSRSEMNVSTLELGDSALYLCASSLQTGNNEQFFGPGTRLTVL.

J is TRBJ2-7 and V is TRBV6-5, with 9 bases identical to TRBD1. CDR1 is MNHEY, CDR2 SVGAGI, per germline. The V segment lost 2 bases and the J segment 1 base; nucleotides outside the gene matches: 3. The length of the CDR3 is 15 residues. Written as DNA, the CDR3 is TGTGCCAGCAGTTACCGAGGACAGGGGTCCTACGAGCAGTACTTC. It specifies CASSYRGQGSYEQYF.

The V call is TRBV30, the J call TRBJ2-6; tentatively, D is TRBD1 or TRBD2 (6 bases each). Germline V gives CDR1 GTSNPN, CDR2 SVGIG (reference sequence). The CDR3 covers 19 residues. Trimming took off 0 bases at V and 0 bases at J, with 18 bases between the two ends. The CDR3 nucleotides are TGTGCCTGGAGTGTACAGGGACTGAGACACCACTCTGGGGCCAACGTCCTGACTTTC. Protein product: CAWSVQGLRHHSGANVLTF.

This clone was detected only a few times. The V and J genes are TRBV19 and TRBJ2-3; 9 bases align to TRBD2. The junction had 7 bases not matched to a gene; V was cut back by 4 bases and J by 5 bases. The CDR3 sequence is 15 residues long. Germline V CDR1 and CDR2: LNHDA, SQIVND (reference sequence). CDR3 coding DNA: TGTGCCAGTAGTACCATAGCGGGAGCAGGAGATACGCAGTATTTT. Amino acid sequence: CASSTIAGAGDTQYF.

The CDR3 is CAWSPSTHQPQHF. The CDR3 DNA is TGTGCCTGGAGTCCTTCGACCCATCAGCCCCAGCATTTT. This chain links TRBV30 with TRBJ1-5, with unresolved D. Germline-derived CDR1 and CDR2 are GTSNPN and SVGIG (reference sequence). The CDR3 has 13 amino acids. Trimming left V 2 bases short and J 5 bases short, with 10 bases between.

In this sample, this clone turned up a few times. The chain has TRBV4-1 and TRBJ2-2, with D possibly being TRBD1 (7 bases). V shed 2 bases and J shed 4 bases, with 14 bases lying between them. From germline, CDR1 is MGHRA and CDR2 YSYEKL. This CDR3 spans 16 amino acids. The CDR3 loop reads CASSQPPGGFTGELFF. DNA of the CDR3: TGCGCCAGCAGCCAACCCCCAGGGGGGTTCACCGGGGAGCTGTTTTTT.

This clone was seen only a few times. DNA of the CDR3: TGTGCCAGCCAACCGGGGGGAAACACTGAAGCTTTCTTT. Its protein product is CASQPGGNTEAFF. V gene TRBV27 combines with J gene TRBJ1-1; TRBD1 might be the D (5 bases). The germline gives CDR1 MNHEY, CDR2 SMNVEV (reference sequence). The CDR3 runs to 13 residues. Trimming removed 8 bases at V and 2 bases at J, with 12 bases between.

Concerning this clone itself: Germline and junction disagree at one end, which may indicate a read error. The chain joins TRBV11-3 to TRBJ1-1, with unresolved D. Germline-derived CDR1 and CDR2 are SGHNT and YENEEA. The CDR3 is 14 amino acids. CDR3 residues: CASSASAGSTGAFF. The CDR3 DNA is TGTGCCAGCAGCGCCAGCGCCGGGTCCACTGGAGCTTTCTTT.

In this sample, this clone turned up a few times. The V and J genes are TRBV6-1 and TRBJ2-7; either TRBD1 or TRBD2 may fit D (5 bases each). Trimming stripped 4 bases from V and 1 base from J, with 11 bases between. CDR1 MNHNS and CDR2 SASEGT come from the germline V gene. CDR3 length: 14 amino acids. The CDR3 nucleotides are TGTGCCAGCAGTGCGGACTGGGGGTCCTACGAGCAGTACTTC. Translating it yields CASSADWGSYEQYF.

This clone was seen a few times. The chain joins TRBV11-2 to TRBJ1-3; 8 positions match TRBD1. V lost 5 bases to trimming and J lost 4 bases; unmatched junction nucleotides: 13. Germline lookup yields CDR1 SGHAT and CDR2 FQNNGV. This CDR3 spans 17 amino acids. CDR3 bases: TGTGCCAGCAGCACCCTGGACAGGGTGCGACGAGGAAACACCATATATTTT. It specifies CASSTLDRVRRGNTIYF.

The CDR3 loop is CASGRGSSYEQYF. The CDR3 bases are TGTGCCAGTGGGCGCGGGAGCTCCTACGAGCAGTACTTC. V and J are TRBV19 and TRBJ2-7; 7 bases fit TRBD2. The ends lost 8 bases at V and 0 bases at J; junction bases unmatched: 4. The CDR3 is made up of 13 amino acids. Germline V gene lookup returns CDR1 LNHDA and CDR2 SQIVND (reference sequence).

This chain links TRBV9 with TRBJ2-3; 8 bases line up with TRBD1. The CDR3 totals 15 residues. V was pared by 3 bases and J by 5 bases, with 8 bases of the junction left unmatched. Germline CDR1 reads SGDLS; CDR2 reads YYNGEE. In DNA form, the CDR3 reads TGTGCCAGCAGCGCGGACAGGGTCTCGTTAGATACGCAGTATTTT. This gives the protein CASSADRVSLDTQYF.

The chain combines TRBV5-1 with TRBJ2-2, with D unclear. Germline V CDR1 and CDR2: SGHRS, YFSETQ. The CDR3 sequence is 16 residues long. V shed 4 bases and J shed 2 bases, with 15 bases lying between them. The CDR3 sequence: CASSLSSILNTGELFF. DNA for the CDR3: TGCGCCAGCAGCCTATCCTCCATACTTAACACCGGGGAGCTGTTTTTT.

This clone is labeled medium-sized (0.01 to 0.1%). V usage is TRBV30 and J usage is TRBJ1-2, with 11 bases aligning to TRBD1. V gave up 5 bases and J gave up 2 bases; unmatched junction bases: 1. Germline CDR1 is GTSNPN and CDR2 is SVGIG (reference sequence). CDR3 length equals 13 residues. CDR3 DNA: TGTGCCTGGGGGACAGGGGGGAACTATGGCTACACCTTC. It is translated as CAWGTGGNYGYTF.

This chain uses TRBV11-1 with TRBJ2-5, with D possibly being TRBD1 or TRBD2 (5 bases each). V lost 6 bases to trimming and J lost 4 bases, with 18 bases between them. Germline V gene lookup returns CDR1 SGHAT and CDR2 FQDESV (reference sequence). The CDR3 consists of 15 residues. CDR3 amino acids: CASRGFRGVGETQYF. CDR3 DNA sequence: TGTGCCAGCAGGGGGTTTAGGGGAGTTGGAGAGACCCAGTACTTC.

The sample holds a few counts of this clone. The chain carries TRBV30 and TRBJ2-7, with D hard to call. This CDR3 is 13 amino acids long. Trimming removed 0 bases at V and 3 bases at J, with 9 bases between. The germline gives CDR1 GTSNPN, CDR2 SVGIG (reference sequence). In DNA, the CDR3 is TGTGCCTGGAGTGTACGGCGAGGCTACGAGCAGTACTTC. It is translated as CAWSVRRGYEQYF.

CDR3 nucleotides: TGTGCCAGCAGTGGAGGACAGGGAGTAGGGGAGCTGTTTTTT. The encoded protein is CASSGGQGVGELFF. This chain connects TRBV6-5 to TRBJ2-2, with 8 bases matching TRBD1. V was clipped by 5 bases and J by 8 bases; unmatched bases: 7. Looked up from germline, CDR1 is MNHEY and CDR2 is SVGAGI. This CDR3 is built from 14 residues.

This chain joins TRBV4-2 and TRBJ1-5; D is unresolved. Trimming pared 6 bases from V and 4 bases from J, leaving 19 bases between. The length of the CDR3 is 16 residues. The germline CDR1 and CDR2 sequences are LGHNA and YNFKEQ. The CDR3 DNA reads TGTGCCAGCAGTCACGAGGGCACGGTTGGGAATCAGCCCCAGCATTTT. It codes for CASSHEGTVGNQPQHF.

This chain uses TRBV7-2 with TRBJ2-2; D is perhaps TRBD1 (6 bases). The ends were cut back, 0 bases at V and 6 bases at J, with 11 bases in the middle. The CDR3 is 15 amino acids. Germline assignment: CDR1 SGHTA and CDR2 FQGNSA. The CDR3 loop reads CASSLAGGGAGELFF. The CDR3 nucleotides read TGTGCCAGCAGCTTAGCAGGGGGTGGGGCCGGGGAGCTGTTTTTT.

The gene calls are TRBV19 and TRBJ2-1; 7 bases align to TRBD1. The CDR3 covers 15 residues. After removal of 4 bases from V and 6 bases from J, the junction contained 9 bases not matched to a gene. Germline CDR1 reads LNHDA; CDR2 reads SQIVND (reference sequence). CDR3 nucleotide sequence: TGTGCCAGTAGTAATACAGGGGTTAGGGGCAATGAGCAGTTCTTC. This encodes CASSNTGVRGNEQFF.

The chain recombines TRBV29-1 with TRBJ2-2; D is possibly TRBD1 (6 bases). This CDR3 spans 14 amino acids. Germline V gives CDR1 SQVTM, CDR2 ANQGSEA. Trimming took off 7 bases at V and 1 base at J, with 13 bases between the two ends. In DNA, the CDR3 is TGCAGCGCCGCTTCGACAGGGAACACCGGGGAGCTGTTTTTT. Protein product: CSAASTGNTGELFF.

The chain couples TRBV30 to TRBJ2-7; tentative D call: TRBD2 (5 bases). CDR1 is GTSNPN and CDR2 is SVGIG in the germline V gene (reference sequence). Trimming took 1 base from V and 5 from J, leaving 21 bases between them. The length of the CDR3 is 16 residues. The CDR3 sequence: CAWSETGIVGIHEQYF. In DNA, the CDR3 is TGTGCCTGGAGTGAAACGGGGATAGTAGGGATCCACGAGCAGTACTTC.

The chain recombines TRBV7-6 with TRBJ2-7; 9 bases align to TRBD1. V dropped 0 bases and J dropped 4; count of bases not matched to a gene: 4. The length of the CDR3 is 15 residues. Germline CDR1 reads SGHVS; CDR2 reads FNYEAQ. CDR3 DNA sequence: TGTGCCAGCAGCTTAGCCGGGACAGGGACGTACGAGCAGTACTTC. It yields the protein CASSLAGTGTYEQYF.

The chain has TRBV10-1 and TRBJ2-7; 13 nucleotides match TRBD2. This CDR3 contains 14 residues. The ends lost 8 bases at V and 1 base at J; junction bases unmatched: 2. Germline V gene data show CDR1 as WNHNN and CDR2 as SYGVQD (reference sequence). DNA of the CDR3: TGCGCCAGCCCGACTAGCGGGAGGTCCTACGAGCAGTACGTC. It encodes CASPTSGRSYEQYV.

The table lists this clone with a few counts. The chain links TRBV18 to TRBJ2-2, with D possibly TRBD2 on 5 matching bases. The length of the CDR3 is 13 residues. The germline CDR1 and CDR2 sequences are KGHSH and LQKENI. Trimming cost V 3 bases and J 6 bases, with 8 bases left between them. The DNA of the CDR3 is TGTGCCAGCTCACCCGCTAGCCCCGGGGAGCTGTTTTTT. The encoded protein is CASSPASPGELFF.

This rearrangement joins TRBV29-1 to TRBJ2-2; D is uncertain. V lost 6 bases to trimming and J lost 2 bases, with 13 bases between them. CDR1 SQVTM and CDR2 ANQGSEA come from the germline V gene. This CDR3 is 14 amino acids long. The CDR3 DNA reads TGCAGCGTCCTTTCGGGCGGAAACACCGGGGAGCTGTTTTTT. It translates to CSVLSGGNTGELFF.

The chain recombines TRBV5-1 with TRBJ2-7, with 11 positions matching TRBD2. CDR1 is SGHRS, CDR2 YFSETQ, per germline. The ends lost 0 bases at V and 5 bases at J; junction bases unmatched: 7. The CDR3 sequence is 16 residues long. The CDR3 region has the DNA TGCGCCAGCAGCTTGGCCCCGACTAGCGGGATTAACGAGCAGTACTTC. Encoded protein: CASSLAPTSGINEQYF.